Shown below are 29 T cell receptor beta chains from a single sample sequenced in a study of T cell changes during pregnancy in multiple sclerosis. Only in-frame clones appear in the TCRdb table, and some are missing; sequencing was by immunoSEQ multiplex PCR. The top ten clones hold 35% to 45% of a sample with about 2,200 clones, about four fifths of them seen once. Sequenced sample: CD4+ T cells from PBMCs (not recorded whether the cells were cultured). The receptors derive from a female patient with multiple sclerosis, enrolled in a pregnancy study. Some clones in this sample may be carry-over from other donors' samples.

The genes are TRBV7-9 and TRBJ2-1; 9 bases agree with TRBD1. The CDR3 contains 14 residues. From germline, CDR1 is SEHNR and CDR2 FQNEAQ (reference sequence). The J segment lost 8 bases and the V segment lost 6 bases, leaving 8 bases of the junction unmatched. This CDR3 reads CASRPTRTGDEQFF. CDR3 coding DNA: TGTGCCAGCAGACCAACCCGGACAGGGGATGAGCAGTTCTTC.

This chain joins TRBV5-6 and TRBJ2-6; 9 bases match TRBD1. Trimming took 0 bases from V and 2 from J; bases not matched to a gene: 6. Germline CDR1 reads SGHDT; CDR2 reads YYEEEE. CDR3 size: 18 residues. CDR3 nucleotides: TGTGCCAGCAGCTTGGCCAACAGGGGGCTGACTGGGGCCAACGTCCTGACTTTC. Translation gives CASSLANRGLTGANVLTF.

This chain links TRBV6-5 with TRBJ2-3; TRBD1 agrees at 7 bases. Germline trimming cut 4 bases from V and 4 bases from J; bases unmatched to any gene: 11. This CDR3 is built from 16 residues. The germline CDR1 and CDR2 sequences are MNHEY and SVGAGI. DNA for the CDR3: TGTGCCAGCAGTTTTCACAGGGGAGTGGAGTCAGATACGCAGTATTTT. Amino acid sequence: CASSFHRGVESDTQYF.

The chain recombines TRBV19 with TRBJ1-1; D remains ambiguous. This CDR3 contains 11 residues. Looked up from germline, CDR1 is LNHDA and CDR2 is SQIVND (reference sequence). The ends were cut back, 1 base at V and 4 bases at J, with 1 base in the middle. The CDR3: CASSIVTEAFF. CDR3 DNA: TGTGCCAGTAGTATAGTCACTGAAGCTTTCTTT.

The genes are TRBV6-6 and TRBJ1-2; TRBD1 is a possible D gene (5 bases). The CDR3 has 12 residues. Trimming pared 4 bases from V and 7 bases from J, leaving 10 bases between. Germline V lookup: CDR1 MNHNY, CDR2 SVGAGI (reference sequence). The CDR3 bases are TGTGCCAGCAGTTTTTTGGGGGGTGGCTACACCTTC. Its protein is CASSFLGGGYTF.

This clone came up a few times. The chain links TRBV6-1 to TRBJ1-6; D is uncertain. The CDR3 length is 14 residues. Germline-derived CDR1 and CDR2 are MNHNS and SASEGT. V shed 2 bases and J shed 7 bases, with 9 bases lying between them. The chain's CDR3 is CASSETQENSPLHF. CDR3 nucleotide sequence: TGTGCCAGCAGTGAAACGCAGGAGAATTCACCCCTCCACTTT.

Worth noting for this clone: A clone one base away is much larger, so this may be a read error. V is TRBV6-5 and J is TRBJ2-7; no clear D gene. Germline assignment: CDR1 MNHEY and CDR2 SVGAGI. CDR3 length: 14 residues. DNA for the CDR3: TGTGCCGGCAGTTACGCAGAAGTGGCCTACGAGCAGTACTTC. It codes for CAGSYAEVAYEQYF.

The CDR3 spells CASSLTGYQPQHF. CDR3 coding DNA: TGCGCCAGCAGCTTGACAGGGTATCAGCCCCAGCATTTT. The chain employs TRBV5-1 and TRBJ1-5; tentative D call: TRBD1 (6 bases). Between the trimmed V and J ends, which lost 1 base and 5 bases, there was a span of 7 bases. From germline, CDR1 is SGHRS and CDR2 YFSETQ. The CDR3 has 13 residues.

This chain connects TRBV7-8 to TRBJ1-1; 10 positions agree with TRBD1. Germline CDR1 is SGHVS and CDR2 is FQNEAQ. V gave up 8 bases and J gave up 3 bases; unmatched junction bases: 12. The CDR3 has 16 amino acids. The CDR3 bases are TGTGCCAGCGGGGGTCCGGGACAGGGGCATGACACTGAAGCTTTCTTT. Residues: CASGGPGQGHDTEAFF.

V is TRBV10-1 and J is TRBJ1-1, with D unresolved. Trimming shortened V by 0 bases and J by 4 bases, and 6 bases separated the two germline ends. Germline V CDR1 and CDR2: WNHNN, SYGVQD (reference sequence). The CDR3 spans 13 residues. The CDR3 nucleotides are TGCGCCAGCAGTGAGTCGTTAGGCACTGAAGCTTTCTTT. It codes for CASSESLGTEAFF.

V usage is TRBV19 and J usage is TRBJ2-3, with TRBD2 identical over 12 bases. Per germline, CDR1 LNHDA and CDR2 SQIVND (reference sequence). This CDR3 is 16 amino acids long. V was pared by 4 bases and J by 4 bases, with 6 bases of the junction left unmatched. The CDR3 sequence is CASSSRASGGADTQYF. In DNA, the CDR3 is TGTGCCAGTAGTAGTCGGGCTAGCGGGGGGGCAGATACGCAGTATTTT.

This chain uses TRBV7-9 with TRBJ2-7; a possible D gene is TRBD1 (6 bases). From germline, CDR1 is SEHNR and CDR2 FQNEAQ (reference sequence). V shed 3 bases and J shed 0 bases, with 9 bases lying between them. The CDR3 length is 14 residues. CDR3 amino acids: CASSLTGSSYEQYF. In nucleotides, the CDR3 is TGTGCCAGCAGCTTGACAGGAAGCTCCTACGAGCAGTACTTC.

In its sample, this clone was seen a few times. The chain recombines TRBV6-6 with TRBJ1-2; maybe TRBD1 (6 bases). V lost 7 bases to trimming and J lost 5 bases, with 14 bases between them. The length of the CDR3 is 13 residues. Germline V gene lookup returns CDR1 MNHNY and CDR2 SVGAGI (reference sequence). The CDR3 is CASTQGTAYGYTF. The CDR3 DNA reads TGTGCCAGCACCCAGGGGACGGCTTATGGCTACACCTTC.

In the case of this clone: Other DNA sequences within the sample encode an identical CDR3. This chain connects TRBV7-6 to TRBJ1-2, with D possibly being TRBD1 (5 bases). The CDR3 has 16 amino acids. In germline, CDR1 is SGHVS, CDR2 FNYEAQ. V lost 2 bases and J lost 4, with 17 bases in between. In DNA form, the CDR3 reads TGTGCCAGCAGCTTAAGTCCCCAGGGCCTCCCCTATGGCTACACCTTC. It is translated as CASSLSPQGLPYGYTF. Together with reference TRBV7-6 and TRBJ1-2, the CDR3 gives the full variable domain: GAGVSQSPRYKVTKRGQDVALRCDPISGHVSLYWYRQALGQGPEFLTYFNYEAQQDKSGLPNDRFSAERPEGSISTLTIQRTEQRDSAMYRCASSLSPQGLPYGYTFGSGTRLTVV.

The J gene is TRBJ2-1, the V gene TRBV7-7; no clear D gene. Germline assignment: CDR1 SSHAT and CDR2 FNYEAQ (reference sequence). Trimming took off 2 bases at V and 11 bases at J, with 16 bases between the two ends. The CDR3 is 14 residues long. The CDR3 region has the DNA TGTGCCAGCAGCTTAAATCCAAGCAGTGCTAAGCAGTTCTTC. Translating it yields CASSLNPSSAKQFF. Full variable domain (missing parts from reference TRBV7-7 and TRBJ2-1): GAGVSQSPRYKVTKRGQDVTLRCDPISSHATLYWYQQALGQGPEFLTYFNYEAQPDKSGLPSDRFSAERPEGSISTLTIQRTEQRDSAMYRCASSLNPSSAKQFFGPGTRLTVL.

V and J are TRBV7-9 and TRBJ1-2; D might be TRBD1 (6 bases). This CDR3 region has 12 residues. The germline CDR1 and CDR2 sequences are SEHNR and FQNEAQ (reference sequence). Trimming took 8 bases from V and 6 from J, leaving 13 bases between them. The CDR3 region has the DNA TGTGCCAGCTCGAGGGGGTCGAATGGCTACACCTTC. It yields the protein CASSRGSNGYTF. Filled out from reference TRBV7-9 and TRBJ1-2, the complete variable domain reads DTGVSQNPRHKITKRGQNVTFRCDPISEHNRLYWYRQTLGQGPEFLTYFQNEAQLEKSRLLSDRFSAERPKGSFSTLEIQRTEQGDSAMYLCASSRGSNGYTFGSGTRLTVV.

This chain connects TRBV2 to TRBJ2-3; 9 bases line up with TRBD1. The junction had 10 bases not matched to a gene; V was cut back by 5 bases and J by 4 bases. Germline-derived CDR1 and CDR2 are SNHLY and FYNNEI. The CDR3 consists of 16 residues. The CDR3 DNA is TGTGCCAGCAGTATCCTACAGGGGGCCGGAGCAGATACGCAGTATTTT. This sequence encodes CASSILQGAGADTQYF.

The V and J genes are TRBV2 and TRBJ1-1; D is undetermined. CDR1 and CDR2 (germline): SNHLY, FYNNEI. V gave up 6 bases and J gave up 0 bases, with 17 bases separating them. The CDR3 totals 16 residues. CDR3 sequence (DNA): TGTGCCAGCAGCGGGCCGAGCGGGTTGATGAACACTGAAGCTTTCTTT. This gives the protein CASSGPSGLMNTEAFF.

The DNA for the CDR3 is TGCGCCAGCAGCCCTGGACGGGCGAACACTGAAGCTTTCTTT. Its translation is CASSPGRANTEAFF. The V and J genes are TRBV5-1 and TRBJ1-1; D is unresolved. Germline V gene lookup returns CDR1 SGHRS and CDR2 YFSETQ. V lost 4 bases and J lost 1, with 11 bases in between. This CDR3 is 14 amino acids long.

The J gene is TRBJ1-1, the V gene TRBV6-1; D is ambiguous. The CDR3 has 15 amino acids. Germline CDR1 reads MNHNS; CDR2 reads SASEGT. The V gene lost 3 bases and the J gene lost 1 base, with 12 bases spanning the gap. The CDR3, as DNA: TGTGCCAGCAGTGAGAATGGGGAGGCGAACACTGAAGCTTTCTTT. It encodes CASSENGEANTEAFF.

This clone is classed as medium-sized. Other nucleotide sequences in the sample specify the same CDR3. V gene TRBV9 combines with J gene TRBJ1-2; a possible D gene is TRBD1 (6 bases). The germline CDR1 and CDR2 sequences are SGDLS and YYNGEE. V lost 4 bases and J 3 bases, leaving 13 bases between the germline ends. CDR3 length equals 14 residues. CDR3 loop: CASSPRGLDYGYTF. CDR3 nucleotide sequence: TGTGCCAGCAGCCCCCGGGGGCTGGACTATGGCTACACCTTC.

The CDR3 coding sequence is TGTGCCTGGCCAGTGGGGGAGGATGGCTACACCTTC. Protein: CAWPVGEDGYTF. V usage is TRBV30 and J usage is TRBJ1-2; D perhaps matches TRBD1 (5 bases). Germline loops: CDR1 GTSNPN, CDR2 SVGIG (reference sequence). V lost 5 bases and J 6 bases, leaving 13 bases between the germline ends. The length of the CDR3 is 12 residues.

This clone appeared a single time. V gene TRBV19 combines with J gene TRBJ2-1; a possible D gene is TRBD1 (6 bases). The ends were cut back, 7 bases at V and 8 bases at J, with 15 bases in the middle. This CDR3 is built from 13 residues. Germline CDR1 is LNHDA and CDR2 is SQIVND (reference sequence). Here the CDR3 DNA reads TGTGCCAGTAATGTACAGGGTTTGGATGAGCAGTTCTTC. It yields the protein CASNVQGLDEQFF.

This rearrangement joins TRBV10-3 to TRBJ1-1; no definite D call. V was pared by 3 bases and J by 6 bases, with 11 bases between. This CDR3 spans 13 amino acids. From germline, CDR1 is ENHRY and CDR2 SYGVKD. Here the CDR3 reads CAISDRGRSEAFF. The CDR3 bases are TGTGCCATCAGTGACCGAGGGAGATCTGAAGCTTTCTTT.

The chain has TRBV4-3 and TRBJ2-7; the match to TRBD1 covers 10 bases. This CDR3 spans 16 amino acids. V dropped 3 bases and J dropped 4; count of bases not matched to a gene: 9. Germline CDR1 and CDR2: LGHNA and YSLEER. The CDR3 is CASSQNGDRGRYEQYF. CDR3 sequence (DNA): TGCGCCAGCAGCCAGAATGGGGACAGGGGAAGGTACGAGCAGTACTTC.

The chain employs TRBV18 and TRBJ1-2, with D tentatively TRBD1 (5 bases). The CDR3 has 13 amino acids. Trimming cost V 4 bases and J 6 bases, with 12 bases left between them. Germline V lookup: CDR1 KGHSH, CDR2 LQKENI. The chain's CDR3 is CASSLRGDNGYTF. The CDR3 DNA reads TGTGCCAGCTCACTCCGGGGGGATAATGGCTACACCTTC.

The chain uses TRBV12-5 and TRBJ1-1, with D perhaps matching TRBD1 (6 bases). This CDR3 contains 17 residues. The ends were cut back, 0 bases at V and 9 bases at J, with 23 bases in the middle. Per germline, CDR1 LGHNT and CDR2 FRNRAP. CDR3 in DNA: TGTGCTAGTGGTTTGGTACTTTCTGGTCAGGGGCCCCTTCAAGCTTTCTTT. It translates to CASGLVLSGQGPLQAFF.

The J gene is TRBJ2-3, the V gene TRBV6-9; 8 nucleotides match TRBD2. Germline CDR1 reads MNHGY; CDR2 reads SVAAGI. V lost 10 bases, J lost 6 bases, and 9 bases stayed unmatched. The CDR3 loop spans 13 amino acids. The CDR3 loop reads CATQAGVWDTQYF. The CDR3 DNA is TGTGCCACTCAAGCGGGAGTCTGGGATACGCAGTATTTT.

The V call is TRBV27, the J call TRBJ2-1; 12 bases map to TRBD2. The CDR3 is made up of 16 amino acids. V was pared by 2 bases and J by 6 bases, with 5 bases of the junction left unmatched. The germline CDR1 and CDR2 sequences are MNHEY and SMNVEV (reference sequence). The CDR3 protein is CASSLLAGGEINEQFF. The CDR3 nucleotides are TGTGCCAGCAGTTTACTAGCGGGGGGGGAAATCAATGAGCAGTTCTTC.